Listed below are T cell receptor beta chains from one sample, sequenced in a study of technical replicates of blood from a few donors. Profiled with immunoSEQ multiplex PCR; TCRdb holds only in-frame clones, not every one. The repertoire holds more than 75,000 clones, with 93% as singletons. The sample was T cells isolated from PBMCs. The receptor source for this set is a human donor in good health. CDR3s leave out the opening cysteine and the closing phenylalanine or tryptophan. A D gene is named only where the DNA matches it firmly. Only some rows state a clone size, as once, few, many or a class for expanded clones.

.	TRBV5-1	TRBJ2-2	.	18	ASSLGGFMEGPSNTGELF
.	TRBV11-1	TRBJ2-1	.	14	ASSLNLRGSYNEQF
.	TRBV7-9	TRBJ2-2	.	10	ASSPGGGELF
.	TRBV6-1	TRBJ1-2	.	12	ASSEFPEVYGYT
.	TRBV29-1	TRBJ2-1	TRBD2	16	SVESLAGGVVSYNEQF
.	TRBV4-1	TRBJ1-1	.	9	ASLGGTEAF
once	TRBV7-6	TRBJ2-1	.	16	ASSFTPAGQRSYNEQF
.	TRBV7-9	TRBJ1-3	.	12	ASSSLISGNTIY
once	TRBV27	TRBJ1-2	.	11	ASGQATNYGYT
.	TRBV11-2	TRBJ2-7	TRBD2	11	ASSFRGRDEQY
.	TRBV28	TRBJ2-7	TRBD2	16	ASSLFGLERGQVYEQY
.	TRBV7-6	TRBJ1-1	TRBD1	13	ASSSGQGARTEAF
.	TRBV11-3	TRBJ1-1	.	12	ASSLEGGDTEAF
few	TRBV30	TRBJ1-6	.	12	AWSVGQGNSPLH
.	TRBV18	TRBJ1-5	.	13	ASSPLQARNQPQH
.	TRBV27	TRBJ2-3	TRBD1	11	ASSHDRADTQY
.	TRBV28	TRBJ2-3	.	16	ASSQMGGRGWGTDTQY
.	TRBV28	TRBJ2-7	TRBD1	13	ASRKGQGGFYEQY
.	TRBV28	TRBJ1-5	TRBD1	14	ASSPSPGGWGQPQH
.	TRBV4-1	TRBJ2-7	.	12	ASSQGPGADEQY
.	TRBV9	TRBJ2-5	TRBD2	14	ASSVAGGAYQETQY
.	TRBV5-5	TRBJ2-2	.	15	ASSPRDILAGTGELF
.	TRBV5-6	TRBJ2-7	TRBD1	15	ASSFQARTGISYEQY
.	TRBV27	TRBJ1-5	.	13	AIPEDKNSNQPQH
.	TRBV19	TRBJ1-4	TRBD1	12	ASSMYRGHEKLF
.	TRBV7-9	TRBJ1-6	.	13	ASSLGAGINSPLH
few	TRBV11-3	TRBJ1-1	TRBD1	11	ASSWDRNTEAF
.	TRBV19	TRBJ1-4	.	9	ASSMGGKLF
.	TRBV7-6	TRBJ2-3	TRBD2	12	ASSISGGTDTQY
.	TRBV10-2	TRBJ1-3	.	12	ASTRVDSGNTIY
.	TRBV19	TRBJ2-2	TRBD2	15	ASSTESGGARGGELF
.	TRBV4-1	TRBJ1-5	.	16	ASSQDPIRGLGNQPQH
.	TRBV10-3	TRBJ2-2	TRBD1	15	ATIQGAPLVSAGELF
.	TRBV27	TRBJ1-5	TRBD1	14	ASSLLYRGGNQPQH
.	TRBV5-8	TRBJ1-1	.	14	ASSLKTRMMNTEAF
once	TRBV2	TRBJ2-2	.	11	ASRPGDTGELF
.	TRBV18	TRBJ1-4	.	14	ASSPREGATNEKLF
once	TRBV7-9	TRBJ2-7	TRBD2	14	ASSLVRLAENYEQY
.	TRBV6-5	TRBJ1-4	.	12	ASRLTGLHEKLF
.	TRBV6-5	TRBJ2-1	.	10	ASIGGYNEQF
.	TRBV25-1	TRBJ1-1	.	10	ASSEDFGAAF
once	TRBV13	TRBJ1-3	.	10	ASKYQGNTIY
.	TRBV19	TRBJ2-2	TRBD2	14	ASSLAGGPNTGELF
.	TRBV19	TRBJ2-7	.	13	ASSIGQALLGEQY
few	TRBV10-1	TRBJ1-2	TRBD1	9	ASGQGSGYT
.	TRBV5-8	TRBJ1-6	TRBD1	16	ASSFLLLRDSYNSPLH
.	TRBV7-9	TRBJ1-5	TRBD1	13	ASSIGTGVNQPQH
.	TRBV5-6	TRBJ1-5	.	12	ASTRRGGNQPQH
once	TRBV5-4	TRBJ2-3	TRBD2	12	ASSLSGSGDTQY
.	TRBV5-6	TRBJ1-4	.	10	ASSFSSGELF
.	TRBV7-2	TRBJ2-1	TRBD2	15	ASSSRLAARPGNEQF
.	TRBV13	TRBJ2-7	TRBD2	12	ASSLAAGGVEQY
.	TRBV6-5	TRBJ1-4	.	12	ASSLGFGGEKLF
.	TRBV27	TRBJ2-2	TRBD2	16	ASSSAPLAGGNTGELF
.	TRBV10-3	TRBJ2-2	.	12	AIRETANTGELF
.	TRBV19	TRBJ1-6	TRBD1	12	ASSKTGGITPLH